The 27 T cell receptor beta chains below all came from one sample that was sequenced in a study of OX40 agonist ivuxolimab in advanced cancers. Produced via immunoSEQ multiplex PCR; TCRdb's table is partial and in-frame only. Of about 80,000 clones in the sample, over 75% were seen once. Sequences were derived from CD4+ or CD8+ T cells sorted from blood, sampled in a trial of the OX40 agonist ivuxolimab. These receptors were collected from an adult with an advanced solid tumor such as melanoma, head and neck, liver or kidney cancer.

The V and J genes are TRBV4-1 and TRBJ2-5; 8 bases align to TRBD2. Germline loops: CDR1 MGHRA, CDR2 YSYEKL. With V trimmed by 1 base and J by 4 bases, 8 bases remained unmatched. CDR3 size: 16 residues. CDR3: CASSQVPRAGGETQYF. The CDR3 nucleotides read TGCGCCAGCAGCCAAGTCCCACGGGCGGGAGGAGAGACCCAGTACTTC.

Note on this clone: Germline and junction disagree at one end, which may indicate a read error. The chain combines TRBV7-3 with TRBJ1-1; perhaps TRBD1 as D (6 bases). From germline, CDR1 is SGHTA and CDR2 FQGTGA. The CDR3 is made up of 13 amino acids. The CDR3: CASSLTGLTEAFF. As DNA, the CDR3 is TGTGCCAGCAGCCTAACAGGGCTCACTGAAGCTTTCTTT.

The CDR3 region has the DNA TGTGCCAGCAGCCAAGGACTAGCGGGAATAAATGAGCAGTTCTTC. It yields the protein CASSQGLAGINEQFF. The rearrangement joins TRBV11-2 to TRBJ2-1; TRBD2 matches 12 bases. The length of the CDR3 is 15 residues. Germline loops: CDR1 SGHAT, CDR2 FQNNGV. After removal of 5 bases from V and 7 bases from J, the junction contained 6 bases not matched to a gene.

The chain carries TRBV19 and TRBJ1-4; D unresolved. The germline V gene encodes CDR1 LNHDA and CDR2 SQIVND (reference sequence). V was shortened by 7 bases and J by 5 bases, with 17 bases between the two germline ends. This CDR3 is built from 15 residues. DNA for the CDR3: TGTGCCAGTACCTACCGGGTGGCAGAAAATGAAAAACTGTTTTTT. Protein product: CASTYRVAENEKLFF.

This chain uses TRBV5-1 with TRBJ2-7, with unresolved D. The CDR3 sequence is 11 residues long. CDR1 is SGHRS and CDR2 is YFSETQ in the germline V gene. Trimming took off 7 bases at V and 4 bases at J, with 9 bases between the two ends. The CDR3 DNA is TGCGCCAGCCAGAGTGGATACGAGCAGTACTTC. Translating gives CASQSGYEQYF.

V gene TRBV7-9 combines with J gene TRBJ1-2; no clear D. V gave up 2 bases and J gave up 4 bases, with 17 bases separating them. The germline CDR1 and CDR2 sequences are SEHNR and FQNEAQ (reference sequence). There are 16 residues in the CDR3. The CDR3 region has the DNA TGTGCCAGCAGCTTAATCTCTTCAGGACTCACCTATGGCTACACCTTC. Protein: CASSLISSGLTYGYTF.

The chain employs TRBV7-9 and TRBJ2-1; 11 positions agree with TRBD2. Looked up from germline, CDR1 is SEHNR and CDR2 is FQNEAQ (reference sequence). CDR3 length: 16 amino acids. After removal of 1 base from V and 7 bases from J, the junction contained 6 bases not matched to a gene. The chain's CDR3 is CASSLDTSGSGNEQFF. For the CDR3, the DNA is TGTGCCAGCAGCTTAGATACTAGCGGGAGTGGGAATGAGCAGTTCTTC.

The chain employs TRBV5-4 and TRBJ2-7, with D perhaps TRBD1 (6 bases). From germline, CDR1 is SGHNT and CDR2 YYREEE (reference sequence). This CDR3 has 16 residues. The ends were cut back, 0 bases at V and 0 bases at J, with 13 bases in the middle. The CDR3 sequence: CASSLATGQSSYEQYF. The CDR3 DNA is TGTGCCAGCAGCTTGGCCACAGGACAGAGCTCCTACGAGCAGTACTTC. Using reference TRBV5-4 and TRBJ2-7 for the parts outside the CDR3, the full variable domain is ETGVTQSPTHLIKTRGQQVTLRCSSQSGHNTVSWYQQALGQGPQFIFQYYREEENGRGNFPPRFSGLQFPNYSSELNVNALELDDSALYLCASSLATGQSSYEQYFGPGTRLTVT.

The chain couples TRBV18 to TRBJ1-5; TRBD1 is a possible D gene (5 bases). The germline gives CDR1 KGHSH, CDR2 LQKENI. Trimming stripped 2 bases from V and 6 bases from J, with 14 bases between. The CDR3 is 15 amino acids. CDR3 nucleotides: TGTGCCAGCTCACCATCCGGGGGGTCCAGTCAGCCCCAGCATTTT. It is translated as CASSPSGGSSQPQHF.

J is TRBJ1-2 and V is TRBV6-1; D gene ambiguous. Trimming took 1 base from V and 0 from J, leaving 9 bases between them. Looked up from germline, CDR1 is MNHNS and CDR2 is SASEGT. The CDR3 extends over 15 amino acids. The CDR3 coding sequence is TGTGCCAGCAGTGAAGTTTCAATAGCTAACTATGGCTACACCTTC. Translated, it gives CASSEVSIANYGYTF.

J is TRBJ1-2 and V is TRBV28, with 7 bases aligning to TRBD1. Germline V gene data show CDR1 as MDHEN and CDR2 as SYDVKM. V dropped 5 bases and J dropped 3; count of bases not matched to a gene: 6. CDR3 length: 14 amino acids. The CDR3 is CASSRLTGDYGYTF. CDR3 bases: TGTGCCAGCAGTAGACTAACAGGGGACTATGGCTACACCTTC.

The rearrangement uses TRBV7-9 and TRBJ2-1, with a tentative D call TRBD1 (6 bases). Germline lookup yields CDR1 SEHNR and CDR2 FQNEAQ (reference sequence). Trimming took off 5 bases at V and 6 bases at J, with 23 bases between the two ends. The CDR3 loop spans 17 amino acids. The CDR3 reads CASSIPPWPRGSNEQFF. CDR3 bases: TGTGCCAGCAGCATCCCCCCATGGCCCAGGGGCTCCAATGAGCAGTTCTTC.

The chain has TRBV6-1 and TRBJ1-2; D is uncertain. The germline V and J ends were trimmed by 6 bases and 3 bases, with 14 bases remaining between them. Germline CDR1 is MNHNS and CDR2 is SASEGT. This CDR3 region has 14 residues. CDR3 bases: TGTGCCAGCAGCCTAGATAGGGCGGACTATGGCTACACCTTC. Translated: CASSLDRADYGYTF.

The genes are TRBV19 and TRBJ2-1; 14 bases are a match to TRBD2. The CDR3 extends over 16 amino acids. The germline CDR1 and CDR2 sequences are LNHDA and SQIVND (reference sequence). With V trimmed by 6 bases and J by 9 bases, 10 bases remained unmatched. The CDR3 coding sequence is TGTGCCAGTAGACTGAAGGGGACTAGCGGGAGTAGTGAGCAGTTCTTC. Its protein is CASRLKGTSGSSEQFF.

The V gene is TRBV7-9, the J gene TRBJ2-7, with D uncertain. Germline V gene sequence: CDR1 SEHNR, CDR2 FQNEAQ (reference sequence). Trimming pared 0 bases from V and 0 bases from J, leaving 12 bases between. CDR3 length: 16 amino acids. The CDR3 sequence is CASSLAPGRSSYEQYF. The CDR3 coding sequence is TGTGCCAGCAGCTTAGCCCCAGGACGGAGCTCCTACGAGCAGTACTTC. Combining the CDR3 with reference TRBV7-9 and TRBJ2-7 gives the whole variable domain DTGVSQNPRHKITKRGQNVTFRCDPISEHNRLYWYRQTLGQGPEFLTYFQNEAQLEKSRLLSDRFSAERPKGSFSTLEIQRTEQGDSAMYLCASSLAPGRSSYEQYFGPGTRLTVT.

The gene calls are TRBV5-1 and TRBJ2-5, with D uncertain. The germline V gene encodes CDR1 SGHRS and CDR2 YFSETQ. V lost 2 bases to trimming and J lost 3 bases, with 8 bases between them. CDR3 length: 13 residues. CDR3 loop: CASSFSREETQYF. The CDR3 DNA reads as TGCGCCAGCAGCTTTAGCCGAGAAGAGACCCAGTACTTC.

The rearrangement links TRBV9 to TRBJ2-3, with 11 positions matching TRBD2. With V trimmed by 3 bases and J by 2 bases, 5 bases remained unmatched. Looked up from germline, CDR1 is SGDLS and CDR2 is YYNGEE. CDR3 length: 16 amino acids. The DNA of the CDR3 is TGTGCCAGCAGCGCCGGGACTAGCGGAATCACAGATACGCAGTATTTT. Translated, it gives CASSAGTSGITDTQYF.

V gene TRBV2 combines with J gene TRBJ2-3, with 16 bases identical to TRBD2. J gave up 6 bases and V 5 bases, and 2 bases lay outside the gene matches. Germline CDR1 and CDR2: SNHLY and FYNNEI. CDR3 length: 15 residues. The chain's CDR3 is CASSPGLAGGDTQYF. CDR3 in DNA: TGTGCCAGCAGTCCGGGACTAGCGGGAGGGGATACGCAGTATTTT. Looking up the rest from reference TRBV2 and TRBJ2-3 gives the full variable domain: EPEVTQTPSHQVTQMGQEVILRCVPISNHLYFYWYRQILGQKVEFLVSFYNNEISEKSEIFDDQFSVERPDGSNFTLKIRSTKLEDSAMYFCASSPGLAGGDTQYFGPGTRLTVL.

CDR3 loop: CASSVASQGYEQYF. For the CDR3, the DNA is TGTGCCAGCAGCGTAGCTTCACAGGGGTACGAGCAGTACTTC. This chain joins TRBV9 and TRBJ2-7; the match to TRBD1 covers 7 bases. This CDR3 is built from 14 residues. The germline gives CDR1 SGDLS, CDR2 YYNGEE. Trimming removed 0 bases from V and 4 bases from J; junction bases left unmatched: 4.

CDR3 sequence (DNA): TGTGCCAGCAGACTACAGGGGTCGACCACCGGGGAGCTGTTTTTT. It is translated as CASRLQGSTTGELFF. The J gene is TRBJ2-2, the V gene TRBV7-8; 7 positions match TRBD1. After removal of 6 bases from V and 4 bases from J, the junction contained 8 bases not matched to a gene. CDR1 SGHVS and CDR2 FQNEAQ come from the germline V gene. This CDR3 has 15 residues.

The table lists this clone with a count of one. The chain is built from TRBV5-6 and TRBJ1-2; perhaps TRBD1 as D (5 bases). The CDR3 runs 16 residues. V lost 1 base, J lost 4 bases, and 17 bases lay in between. The germline V gene has CDR1 SGHDT and CDR2 YYEEEE. The chain's CDR3 is CASSLLGTLETYGYTF. The DNA for the CDR3 is TGTGCCAGCAGCTTGCTCGGGACTCTCGAAACCTATGGCTACACCTTC.

The chain employs TRBV2 and TRBJ2-2; perhaps TRBD2 as D (5 bases). The V end was cut by 7 bases, the J end by 7 bases, with 13 bases between. The germline CDR1 and CDR2 sequences are SNHLY and FYNNEI. The length of the CDR3 is 13 residues. In DNA form, the CDR3 reads TGTGCCAGCACCGAACTAGTTAACGGGGAGCTGTTTTTT. Its translation is CASTELVNGELFF. Supplemented by reference TRBV2 and TRBJ2-2, the full variable domain reads EPEVTQTPSHQVTQMGQEVILRCVPISNHLYFYWYRQILGQKVEFLVSFYNNEISEKSEIFDDQFSVERPDGSNFTLKIRSTKLEDSAMYFCASTELVNGELFFGEGSRLTVL.

This chain uses TRBV7-9 with TRBJ2-3; D not certain. CDR1 and CDR2 (germline): SEHNR, FQNEAQ (reference sequence). The CDR3 covers 12 residues. With 5 bases removed from V and 4 bases from J, the gap between germline ends came to 7 bases. CDR3: CASSQRADTQYF. For the CDR3, the DNA is TGTGCCAGCAGCCAGCGCGCAGATACGCAGTATTTT.

The chain carries TRBV7-9 and TRBJ2-3; 9 bases line up with TRBD1. CDR3 size: 18 residues. V was clipped by 1 base and J by 3 bases; unmatched bases: 11. Germline CDR1 reads SEHNR; CDR2 reads FQNEAQ (reference sequence). The CDR3 nucleotides are TGTGCCAGCAGCTTAGTGTTAGGGACAGGGTTTCGGACAGATACGCAGTATTTT. This gives the protein CASSLVLGTGFRTDTQYF. Full variable domain (remainder filled in from reference TRBV7-9 and TRBJ2-3): DTGVSQNPRHKITKRGQNVTFRCDPISEHNRLYWYRQTLGQGPEFLTYFQNEAQLEKSRLLSDRFSAERPKGSFSTLEIQRTEQGDSAMYLCASSLVLGTGFRTDTQYFGPGTRLTVL.

The chain joins TRBV11-3 to TRBJ2-7, with 7 bases matching TRBD2. The V gene end was trimmed by 3 bases and the J gene end by 4 bases; junction bases not matched to a gene: 9. This CDR3 spans 15 amino acids. CDR1 is SGHNT, CDR2 YENEEA, per germline. The CDR3 here is CASSFLSGMIYEQYF. The DNA for the CDR3 is TGTGCCAGCAGCTTTCTCAGCGGGATGATATACGAGCAGTACTTC.

The V gene is TRBV13, the J gene TRBJ2-7; 12 bases map to TRBD2. J gave up 5 bases and V 5 bases, and 7 bases lay outside the gene matches. The germline CDR1 and CDR2 sequences are PRHDT and FYEKMQ (reference sequence). This CDR3 comprises 15 residues. The CDR3 DNA is TGTGCCAGCAGCAAAAGACTAGCGGGAGCTCACGAGCAGTACTTC. It specifies CASSKRLAGAHEQYF.

The chain couples TRBV6-4 to TRBJ2-2, with D maybe TRBD2 (6 bases). From germline, CDR1 is MRHNA and CDR2 SNTAGT. CDR3 length equals 16 residues. Trimming removed 0 bases from V and 0 bases from J, with 8 bases in between. The CDR3 DNA reads TGTGCCAGCAGTGACTCGGGCGGGACGAACACCGGGGAGCTGTTTTTT. It is translated as CASSDSGGTNTGELFF.